A single sample gave rise to the 12 T cell receptor beta chains below, sequenced in a study of T cell responses to AZD1222 COVID-19 vaccine. The assay was immunoSEQ multiplex PCR, and TCRdb's table has in-frame clones only and misses some. The sample has around 99,000 clones; just over 90% are singletons. The source was peripheral blood, collected on day 0 of AZD1222 vaccination. All receptors come from an adult in good health.

The chain joins TRBV4-2 to TRBJ1-2; D perhaps matches TRBD1 (5 bases). CDR1 and CDR2 from the germline V gene are LGHNA and YNFKEQ. V was cut by 0 bases and J by 4 bases, with 15 bases left in between. CDR3 length: 16 residues. The CDR3 is CASSQEIRDLVYGYTF. CDR3 nucleotides: TGTGCCAGCAGCCAAGAAATACGGGACCTTGTCTATGGCTACACCTTC.

J is TRBJ2-5 and V is TRBV3-1 (or the pseudogene TRBV3-2); 8 nucleotides line up with TRBD2. Trimming removed 0 bases from V and 5 bases from J; junction bases left unmatched: 8. The germline V gene has CDR1 LGHDT and CDR2 YNNKEL (reference sequence). This CDR3 has 16 amino acids. CDR3 amino acids: CASSQEKRGPLETQYF. CDR3 DNA: TGTGCCAGCAGCCAAGAGAAGCGGGGGCCTCTGGAGACCCAGTACTTC.

The genes are TRBV28 and TRBJ1-1; 9 bases agree with TRBD1. CDR3 length equals 17 residues. Losses at the gene ends were 7 bases for V and 0 bases for J; bases not matched to a gene: 12. CDR1 is MDHEN and CDR2 is SYDVKM in the germline V gene. CDR3 amino acids: CASNPGQGMGMNTEAFF. In DNA, the CDR3 is TGTGCCAGCAACCCGGGACAGGGTATGGGGATGAACACTGAAGCTTTCTTT.

The rearrangement links TRBV30 to TRBJ1-4; D is unclear. CDR3 length: 12 residues. Germline CDR1 GTSNPN, CDR2 SVGIG (reference sequence). Trimming stripped 2 bases from V and 7 bases from J, with 8 bases between. CDR3 DNA sequence: TGTGCCTGGAGTATCCGAGGTGAAAAACTGTTTTTT. This encodes CAWSIRGEKLFF.

The rearrangement joins TRBV5-6 to TRBJ1-4; no firm D call. V was pared by 4 bases and J by 0 bases, with 16 bases between. Germline CDR1 and CDR2: SGHDT and YYEEEE. This CDR3 is built from 17 residues. CDR3 coding DNA: TGTGCCAGCAGCAGCGCAAGAGTCGGACCAACTAATGAAAAACTGTTTTTT. It specifies CASSSARVGPTNEKLFF.

The chain links TRBV19 to TRBJ2-2; possible D gene TRBD2, 6 bases. The CDR3 loop spans 14 amino acids. V was cut by 5 bases and J by 7 bases, with 14 bases left in between. Germline CDR1 reads LNHDA; CDR2 reads SQIVND (reference sequence). As DNA, the CDR3 is TGTGCCAGTAGTGGTCCGGGACTGAACGGGGAGCTGTTTTTT. Translation: CASSGPGLNGELFF.

This chain joins TRBV10-3 and TRBJ1-4, with no clear D. CDR3 length: 14 residues. Germline V gene lookup returns CDR1 ENHRY and CDR2 SYGVKD. Trimming stripped 3 bases from V and 5 bases from J, with 10 bases between. The CDR3 sequence is CAISERDMNEKLFF. The CDR3 nucleotides are TGTGCCATCAGTGAAAGGGATATGAATGAAAAACTGTTTTTT.

This rearrangement joins TRBV7-9 to TRBJ2-7, with D unclear. This CDR3 has 14 residues. V was trimmed by 8 bases and J by 0 bases, leaving 14 bases between them. The germline V gene encodes CDR1 SEHNR and CDR2 FQNEAQ (reference sequence). The CDR3 nucleotides are TGTGCCAGCTCCCCTTTTTGGGACTCCTACGAGCAGTACTTC. Its protein is CASSPFWDSYEQYF.

The chain combines TRBV7-9 with TRBJ1-5, with TRBD1 matching over 8 bases. The CDR3 contains 15 residues. V lost 3 bases to trimming and J lost 1 base; unmatched junction nucleotides: 2. The V gene's germline CDR1 is SEHNR and CDR2 FQNEAQ (reference sequence). CDR3 in DNA: TGTGCCAGCAGCTTCGACAGGGGAAGCAATCAGCCCCAGCATTTT. As protein: CASSFDRGSNQPQHF.

V is TRBV6-5 and J is TRBJ1-2, with 7 bases matching TRBD1. Germline V gene lookup returns CDR1 MNHEY and CDR2 SVGAGI. V lost 6 bases to trimming and J lost 7 bases; unmatched junction nucleotides: 8. CDR3 length: 13 residues. CDR3 sequence (DNA): TGTGCCAGCAGGTCGACAGGGTTTTTTGGCTACACCTTC. Residues: CASRSTGFFGYTF.

V is TRBV29-1 and J is TRBJ1-1; no definite D call. CDR1 is SQVTM, CDR2 ANQGSEA, per germline. Trimming stripped 4 bases from V and 0 bases from J, with 12 bases between. The CDR3 spans 14 residues. CDR3 region: CSVVGFHMNTEAFF. The CDR3 DNA reads TGCAGCGTTGTAGGGTTCCATATGAACACTGAAGCTTTCTTT.

V gene TRBV10-3 combines with J gene TRBJ1-4; D gene uncertain. Between the trimmed V and J ends, which lost 5 bases and 8 bases, there was a span of 12 bases. The length of the CDR3 is 13 residues. Germline V CDR1 and CDR2: ENHRY, SYGVKD. The CDR3 nucleotides read TGTGCCATCAGTCCCGGAGAGAGAGAAAAACTGTTTTTT. Translating gives CAISPGEREKLFF.